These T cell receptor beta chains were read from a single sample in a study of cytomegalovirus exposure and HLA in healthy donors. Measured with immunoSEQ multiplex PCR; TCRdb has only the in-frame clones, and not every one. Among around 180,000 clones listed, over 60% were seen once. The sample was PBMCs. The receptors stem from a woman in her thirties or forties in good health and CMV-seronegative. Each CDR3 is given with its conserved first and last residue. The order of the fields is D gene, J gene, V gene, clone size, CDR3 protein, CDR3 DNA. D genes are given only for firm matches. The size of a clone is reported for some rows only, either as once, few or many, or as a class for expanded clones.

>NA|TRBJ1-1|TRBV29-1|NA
CSVEIWPRGNTEAFF
TGCAGCGTTGAAATATGGCCGCGGGGGAACACTGAAGCTTTCTTT
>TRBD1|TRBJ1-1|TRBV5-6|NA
CASSPRTGGNTEAFF
TGTGCCAGCAGCCCAAGGACAGGGGGGAACACTGAAGCTTTCTTT
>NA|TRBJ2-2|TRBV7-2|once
CASSHGGNTGELFF
TGTGCCAGCAGCCACGGGGGGAACACCGGGGAGCTGTTTTTT
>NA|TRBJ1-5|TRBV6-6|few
CASSPRQSNQPQHF
TGTGCCAGCAGTCCCCGACAGAGCAATCAGCCCCAGCATTTT
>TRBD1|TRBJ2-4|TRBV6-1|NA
CASGDRENIQYF
TGTGCCAGCGGGGACAGGGAAAACATTCAGTACTTC
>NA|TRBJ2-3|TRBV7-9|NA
CASSYLTDTQYF
TGTGCCAGCAGCTATCTTACAGATACGCAGTATTTT
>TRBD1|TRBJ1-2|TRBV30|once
CAWSVGQEGYTF
TGTGCCTGGAGTGTTGGACAGGAGGGCTACACCTTC
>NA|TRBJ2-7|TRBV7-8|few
CFKQKAAYEQYF
TGTTTCAAGCAGAAGGCGGCATACGAGCAGTACTTC
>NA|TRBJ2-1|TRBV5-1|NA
CASSLGQGPYNEQFF
TGCGCCAGCAGCTTGGGCCAGGGCCCATACAATGAGCAGTTCTTC
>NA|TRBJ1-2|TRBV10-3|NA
CAISESRANYGYTF
TGTGCCATCAGTGAGTCGAGGGCCAACTATGGCTACACCTTC
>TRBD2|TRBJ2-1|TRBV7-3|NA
CASSPGLAAQQEQFF
TGTGCCAGCAGCCCCGGACTAGCGGCCCAACAGGAGCAGTTCTTC
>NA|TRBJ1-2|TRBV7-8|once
CASSLRQGGYTF
TGTGCCAGCAGCTTAAGACAAGGTGGCTACACCTTC
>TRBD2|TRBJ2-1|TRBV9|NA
CASSVTAGGENEQFF
TGTGCCAGCAGCGTAACAGCGGGAGGGGAGAATGAGCAGTTCTTC
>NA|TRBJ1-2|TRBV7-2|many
CASSLTSLHGYTF
TGTGCCAGCAGCCTGACAAGCCTCCATGGCTACACCTTC
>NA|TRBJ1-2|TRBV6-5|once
CASSRGTGGYTF
TGTGCCAGCAGTCGCGGGACTGGTGGCTACACCTTC
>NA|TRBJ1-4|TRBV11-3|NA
CASSLGGPNEKLFF
TGTGCCAGCAGCCTGGGAGGTCCTAATGAAAAACTGTTTTTT
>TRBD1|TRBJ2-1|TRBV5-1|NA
CASSYTGGGDEQFF
TGCGCCAGCAGCTACACAGGGGGCGGCGATGAGCAGTTCTTC
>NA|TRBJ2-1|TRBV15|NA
CATSTPVTGNEQFF
TGTGCCACCAGCACCCCAGTCACGGGCAATGAGCAGTTCTTC
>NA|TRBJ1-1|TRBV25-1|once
CASSESLTPDTEAFF
TGTGCCAGCAGTGAATCTCTCACTCCGGACACTGAAGCTTTCTTT
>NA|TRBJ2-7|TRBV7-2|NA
CASSKEVVSYEQYF
TGTGCCAGCAGCAAAGAGGTTGTCTCCTACGAGCAGTACTTC
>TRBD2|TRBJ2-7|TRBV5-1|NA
CASSLAAGDPYEQYF
TGCGCCAGCAGCTTGGCGGCGGGAGACCCTTACGAGCAGTACTTC
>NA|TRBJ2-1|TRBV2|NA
CASSLLAWDEQFF
TGTGCCAGCAGTCTACTAGCTTGGGATGAGCAGTTCTTC
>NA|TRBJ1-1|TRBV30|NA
CAWSERTEAFF
TGTGCCTGGAGTGAGAGAACCGAAGCTTTCTTT
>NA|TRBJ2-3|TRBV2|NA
CASSESRDTDTQYF
TGTGCCAGCAGTGAGTCCAGGGACACAGATACGCAGTATTTT
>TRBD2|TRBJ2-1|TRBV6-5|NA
CASSYHSGIHNEQFF
TGTGCCAGCAGTTACCATAGCGGGATACACAATGAGCAGTTCTTC
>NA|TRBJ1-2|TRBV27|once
CASRDLTGLHGYTF
TGTGCCAGCAGGGACCTGACAGGACTTCATGGCTACACCTTC
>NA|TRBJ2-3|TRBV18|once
CASSSPRGGGTDTQYF
TGTGCCAGCTCGAGCCCCCGAGGGGGGGGCACAGATACGCAGTATTTT
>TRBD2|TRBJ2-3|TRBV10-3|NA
CAISDLAGGPDTQYF
TGTGCCATCAGCGACTTAGCGGGAGGGCCAGATACGCAGTATTTT
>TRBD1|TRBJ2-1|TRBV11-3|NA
CASSLDITGGSDNEQFF
TGTGCCAGCAGCTTAGATATCACAGGGGGGTCCGACAATGAGCAGTTCTTC
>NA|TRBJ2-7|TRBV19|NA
CASSSVFGGSYEQYF
TGTGCCAGCTCATCCGTTTTCGGGGGTTCCTACGAGCAGTACTTC
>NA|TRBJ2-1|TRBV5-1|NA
CASSASNDGEQFF
TGCGCCAGCAGCGCGTCTAATGACGGGGAGCAGTTCTTC
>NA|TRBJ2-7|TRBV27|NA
CASSRIGVLNEQYF
TGTGCCAGCAGTAGAATTGGAGTCCTTAACGAGCAGTACTTC
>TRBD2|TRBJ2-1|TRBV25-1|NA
CASSDPRTSGRSNEQFF
TGTGCCAGCAGTGACCCCCGGACTAGCGGGAGGTCGAATGAGCAGTTCTTC
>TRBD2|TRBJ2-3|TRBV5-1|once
CASSPAGTSVPDTQYF
TGCGCCAGCAGCCCAGCCGGGACTAGCGTTCCAGATACGCAGTATTTT
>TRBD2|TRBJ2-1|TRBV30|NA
CAWSAGLASYNEQFF
TGTGCCTGGAGTGCTGGACTAGCCTCCTACAATGAGCAGTTCTTC
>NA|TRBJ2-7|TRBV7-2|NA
CASSLQGGSYEQYF
TGTGCCAGCAGCTTACAGGGAGGCTCCTACGAGCAGTACTTC
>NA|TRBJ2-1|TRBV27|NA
CASNSAGRNEQFF
TGTGCCAGCAATTCCGCAGGGCGGAATGAGCAGTTCTTC
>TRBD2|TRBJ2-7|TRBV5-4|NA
CASSLGTSGRAYEQYF
TGTGCCAGCAGCTTGGGGACCAGCGGGAGGGCCTACGAGCAGTACTTC
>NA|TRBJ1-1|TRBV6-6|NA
CASSHGITTEAFF
TGTGCCAGCAGTCACGGGATCACAACTGAAGCTTTCTTT
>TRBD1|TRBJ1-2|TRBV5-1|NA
CASSVDREGYTF
TGCGCCAGCAGCGTGGACAGGGAAGGCTACACCTTC
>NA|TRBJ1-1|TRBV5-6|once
CASSSLLTGTNTEAFF
TGTGCCAGCAGCTCCCTACTTACAGGGACGAACACTGAAGCTTTCTTT
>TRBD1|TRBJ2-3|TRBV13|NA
CASSSGTGLTDTQYF
TGTGCCAGCAGCTCCGGGACAGGGCTCACAGATACGCAGTATTTT
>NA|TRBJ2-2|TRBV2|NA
CASRPIESGELFF
TGTGCCAGCAGACCTATCGAGTCAGGGGAGCTGTTTTTT
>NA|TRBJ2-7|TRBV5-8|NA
CASSLVARGGYEQYF
TGTGCCAGCAGCTTGGTGGCGCGAGGGGGATACGAGCAGTACTTC
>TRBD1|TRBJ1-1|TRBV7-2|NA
CASSQQGANTEAFF
TGTGCCAGCAGCCAGCAGGGGGCGAACACTGAAGCTTTCTTT
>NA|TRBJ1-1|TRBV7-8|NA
CASSLYVGGRHTEAFF
TGTGCCAGCAGCCTCTATGTGGGGGGACGCCACACTGAAGCTTTCTTT
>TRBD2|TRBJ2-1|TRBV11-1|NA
CASSPTSGIGAEQFF
TGTGCCAGCAGCCCGACTAGCGGGATAGGAGCTGAGCAGTTCTTC
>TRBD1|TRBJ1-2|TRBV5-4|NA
CASTLTGGKRYGYTF
TGTGCCAGCACTCTTACAGGGGGCAAACGGTATGGCTACACCTTC